The clone carrying this T cell receptor (beta chain) was observed once. Mismatch with germline at one junction end may stem from a read error. In germline, CDR1 is LGHNA, CDR2 YNFKEQ. This CDR3 is 14 amino acids long. No cell sorting was done before RNA was extracted from the tissue. Distant lung tissue was collected more than 3 cm away from the tumor edge. Donors were chemotherapy-naive, newly diagnosed lung cancer surgical patients in China, August–late 2014. A modified ARM-PCR protocol with three rounds of nested PCR amplified TCRbeta. Each CDR3 protein is one row after TCRdb ran MiXCR on the multiplex PCR reads. The sample carries 90,000 to 110,000 distinct CDR3 sequences, 60% to 80% recorded once. The data belong to a study of tumor and adjacent non-tumor tissue in lung cancer.

What was sequenced was distant non-tumor lung tissue. The chain links TRBV4-2 to TRBJ2-3, with D perhaps TRBD1 (5 bases). Judging by the DNA end, TRBJ1-5 fits better; the J call may be wrong. This clonotype was obtained from a man between 60 and 75 years old with non-small cell lung cancer. The CDR3 region has the DNA TGTGTCAGCAGCCAGAGTAGTCCGACAGATACGCAGCATTTT. Translation gives CVSSQSSPTDTQHF.